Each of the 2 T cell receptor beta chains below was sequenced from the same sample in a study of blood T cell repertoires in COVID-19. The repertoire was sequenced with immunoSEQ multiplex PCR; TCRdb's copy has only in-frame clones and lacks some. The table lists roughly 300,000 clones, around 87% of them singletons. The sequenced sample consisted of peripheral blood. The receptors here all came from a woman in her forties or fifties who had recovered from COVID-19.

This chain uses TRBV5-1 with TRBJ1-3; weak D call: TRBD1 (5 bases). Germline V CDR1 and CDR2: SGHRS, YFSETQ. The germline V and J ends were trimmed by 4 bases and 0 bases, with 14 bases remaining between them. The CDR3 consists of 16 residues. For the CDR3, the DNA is TGCGCCAGCAGCCTGGACAACATTCTCTCTGGAAACACCATATATTTT. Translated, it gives CASSLDNILSGNTIYF.

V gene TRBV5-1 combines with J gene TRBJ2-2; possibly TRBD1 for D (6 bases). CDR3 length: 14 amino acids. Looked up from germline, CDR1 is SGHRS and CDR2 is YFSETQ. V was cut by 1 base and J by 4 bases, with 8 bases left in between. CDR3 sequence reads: CASSLQGSTGELFF. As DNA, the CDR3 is TGCGCCAGCAGCTTGCAGGGGTCCACCGGGGAGCTGTTTTTT.